This TCR beta chain was identified in a study of cytomegalovirus exposure and HLA in healthy donors. Study-level information: Early on, a data release was issued that held roughly 80 million unique TCRs from HLA-typed donors.

Study findings and constraints: TCR beta V- and J-gene trimming was later associated with a missense DCLRE1C variant.

Points on this clone: No antigen is known for it.

In the PCR, 60 Vbeta and 13 Jbeta primers were used. This table comes from immunoSEQ multiplex PCR, and its TCRdb copy is limited to in-frame clones, with some not included. The sample has 90,000 or so clones; approximately 60% are singletons. This CDR3 comprises 13 residues. Per the germline V gene, CDR1 is MNHEY and CDR2 is SVGAGI. V lost 6 bases and J 1 base, leaving 10 bases between the germline ends. This clonotype originated in a boy younger than 18 in good health and CMV-seropositive. The J gene is TRBJ2-7, the V gene TRBV6-5; D call uncertain. What was sequenced was PBMCs. The DNA of the CDR3 is TGTGCCAGCAGACCCACTTTGTCCTACGAGCAGTACTTC. This translates into CASRPTLSYEQYF.